This paragraph covers one T cell receptor (beta chain) sequence. Its antigen is as yet unknown. The donors, all of them Caucasian adults, lived in Nashville, Tennessee. The germline gives CDR1 MDHEN, CDR2 SYDVKM. The length of the CDR3 is 12 residues. V was shortened by 4 bases and J by 10 bases, with 11 bases between the two germline ends. This sample is part of a study of shared clonotypes between healthy human individuals. The study's findings and limits: It was only blood that was sampled, and tissue repertoires likely differ.

PCR replicates from unsorted PBMC used about 300 ng DNA, and this amount was around 28,000 T cell genomes. TCRdb's table, derived via immunoSEQ multiplex PCR, lists solely in-frame clones and lacks some. The sample has approximately 500,000 clones, about four fifths seen once; the top ten hold over 10%. The specimen was PBMCs. The TCR sequence derives from a middle-aged woman in good health. Some clones in this sample may be carry-over from other donors' samples. This chain connects TRBV28 to TRBJ1-5; no definite D call. The CDR3 DNA is TGTGCCAGCAGTTCCCGACTGGATCCCCAGCATTTT. As protein: CASSSRLDPQHF.